A selection of T cell receptor beta chains follows, all from one sample in a study of T cells in Graves' hyperthyroidism and ophthalmopathy. TCRdb reprocessed the multiplex PCR reads via MiXCR and lists one record per CDR3 protein. Found here are 460,000 or so distinct CDR3 sequences, 13% to 15% of them singletons; the top ten hold under 20%. Sequences were obtained from blood. These receptors were obtained from a woman between 18 and 29 years old with Graves' hyperthyroidism. Both conserved end residues are part of each CDR3. The D gene is left open where the match is weak. The size entry is marked missing in some rows and otherwise reads once, few, many or a size class.

d_call	clone_size	v_call	j_call	cdr3_nt	cdr3_aa
-	many	TRBV5-1	TRBJ1-1	TGCGCCAGCAGCAGGGACGTTCCGAACACTGAAGCTTTCTTT	CASSRDVPNTEAFF
TRBD1	many	TRBV18	TRBJ1-1	TGTGCCAGCTCACCGCTTAACAGGGGCGTCACTGAAGCTTTCTTT	CASSPLNRGVTEAFF
TRBD1	many	TRBV11-2	TRBJ2-2	TGTGCCAGCAGCTCCGGGACAGGGTTTAAGGGGGAGCTGTTTTTT	CASSSGTGFKGELFF
-	many	TRBV3-1	TRBJ2-2	TGTGCCAGCAGCCAAGTCTTCGGGCCCGGGGAGCTGTTTTTT	CASSQVFGPGELFF
-	-	TRBV9	TRBJ2-5	TGTGCCAGCAGCGTTTGGGACTCACAAGAGACCCAGTACTTC	CASSVWDSQETQYF
TRBD1	many	TRBV3-1	TRBJ2-2	TGTGCCAGCAGCGTGGACAGGGCCCAACGGGGGGAGCTGTTTTTT	CASSVDRAQRGELFF
TRBD2	many	TRBV29-1	TRBJ2-4	TGCAGCGTCCGATTAGGACTAGCGGGAATTAAAAACATTCAGTACTTC	CSVRLGLAGIKNIQYF
-	many	TRBV19	TRBJ2-1	TGTGCCAGTAGTACTACCTCCGAGCGGTCCTACAATGAGCAGTTCTTC	CASSTTSERSYNEQFF
-	-	TRBV27	TRBJ1-4	TGTGCCAGCAGTTTATCTCTCCCGGGGGGTCGTGATGAAAAACTGTTTTTT	CASSLSLPGGRDEKLFF
-	many	TRBV7-6	TRBJ2-1	TGTGCCAGCAGCCGACGCGCAGGGGCCTACTACAATGAGCAGTTCTTC	CASSRRAGAYYNEQFF
TRBD1	many	TRBV2	TRBJ1-5	TGTGCCAGCAGCCGGCCGGGACAGGGCTGGGATAGCAATCAGCCCCAGCATTTT	CASSRPGQGWDSNQPQHF
TRBD1	-	TRBV15	TRBJ1-1	TGTGCCACCAGCAGACAGACCAGGGGGCCGGGTGCTTTCTTT	CATSRQTRGPGAFF
-	many	TRBV12-3/TRBV12-4	TRBJ1-2	TGTGCCAGCAGTTCCCAGGGCGCCTATGGCTACACCTTC	CASSSQGAYGYTF
TRBD2	-	TRBV9	TRBJ2-1	TGTGCCAGCAGCCCGAGGGCGGGGGGCGGTGAGCAGTTCTTC	CASSPRAGGGEQFF
TRBD1	few	TRBV4-1	TRBJ2-1	TGCGCCAGCAGCCAAGATAGAGACAGGGGTTCCTACAATGAGCAGTTCTTC	CASSQDRDRGSYNEQFF
-	many	TRBV11-2	TRBJ1-4	TGTGCCAGCTGCCAGGACACTGGGGGTGAAAAACTGTTTTTT	CASCQDTGGEKLFF
TRBD1	-	TRBV7-2	TRBJ2-1	TGTGCCAGCAGGAGAGCCGGGACAGGAACCTACAATGAGCAGTTCTTC	CASRRAGTGTYNEQFF
-	many	TRBV2	TRBJ1-1	TGTGCCAGCAGTGACCTTTCCACGGGCACTGAAGCTTTCTTT	CASSDLSTGTEAFF
TRBD2	many	TRBV12-3/TRBV12-4	TRBJ2-1	TGTGCCAGCAGTCGTAGCGGGGGCTCCTACAATGAGCAGTTCTTC	CASSRSGGSYNEQFF
-	many	TRBV10-3	TRBJ2-5	TGTGCCATCGCTCGAGCGAACCAAGAGACCCAGTACTTC	CAIARANQETQYF
-	few	TRBV10-3	TRBJ2-7	TGTGCCATCAGTGAGCTTCAGGGAGGTGGCGACGAGCAGTACTTC	CAISELQGGGDEQYF
-	-	TRBV11-2	TRBJ2-1	TGTGCCAGCAGCTTACGAGCTAGCACCAATGAGCAGTTCTTC	CASSLRASTNEQFF
TRBD1	many	TRBV20-1	TRBJ1-6	TGCAGTGCTAGTTCCATACAGGGGTATAATTCACCCCTCCACTTT	CSASSIQGYNSPLHF
-	many	TRBV20-1	TRBJ2-7	TGCAGTGCTAGTAGGTCGGGACGGAGCTACGAGCAGTACTTC	CSASRSGRSYEQYF
-	-	TRBV7-3	TRBJ1-1	TGTGCCAGCAGCTTAGGGGAGGCCACTGAAGCTTTCTTT	CASSLGEATEAFF
TRBD2	-	TRBV7-3	TRBJ2-1	TGTGCCAGCAGCTCGGGACTAGCGGGCCATGAGCAGTTCTTC	CASSSGLAGHEQFF
-	-	TRBV14	TRBJ1-2	TGTGCCAGCAGCCAGACGACAGAGGGGCGTGTCACCTTC	CASSQTTEGRVTF
TRBD2	many	TRBV27	TRBJ2-5	TGTGCCAGCAGTTTATATAGCGGGAGCGGTAGAGAGACCCAGTACTTC	CASSLYSGSGRETQYF
TRBD2	few	TRBV20-1	TRBJ2-5	TGCAGTGCTAGAGCCCTGACTAGCGGGAGGGAGACCCAGTACTTC	CSARALTSGRETQYF
-	many	TRBV9	TRBJ1-1	TGTGCCAGCAGCGTAGGGGGGCTCTTGAACACTGAAGCTTTCTTT	CASSVGGLLNTEAFF
TRBD1	few	TRBV13	TRBJ1-2	TGTGCCAGCAGCAAGGGGACAGCCAGTTTCTATGGCTACACCTTC	CASSKGTASFYGYTF
TRBD1	-	TRBV29-1	TRBJ1-3	TGCAGCATTGAAGACAGGGCAGGAAACACCATATATTTT	CSIEDRAGNTIYF
-	many	TRBV12-3/TRBV12-4	TRBJ1-2	TGTGCCAGCAGTTTCGCGACGGGACGGAACTATGGCTACACCTTC	CASSFATGRNYGYTF
-	few	TRBV20-1	TRBJ1-2	TGCAGTGCTCAAGATGAACAAAACTATGGCTACACCTTC	CSAQDEQNYGYTF
TRBD2	few	TRBV5-1	TRBJ2-1	TGCGCCAGCACTACTAGCGGGTACAATGAGCAGTTCTTC	CASTTSGYNEQFF
-	many	TRBV27	TRBJ1-2	TGTGCCAGCAGTTTATCGGCAGGCTATGGCTACACCTTC	CASSLSAGYGYTF
TRBD1	many	TRBV28	TRBJ1-2	TGTGCCAGCAAAGCGTGGGACAGTCAAAACTACACCTTC	CASKAWDSQNYTF
-	many	TRBV28	TRBJ2-1	TGTGCCAGCAGTCCCACTGATGAGCAGTTCTTC	CASSPTDEQFF
TRBD2	-	TRBV12-3/TRBV12-4	TRBJ2-5	TGTGCCAGCAGTTACTCCGGGACTAGCGGGAGCGGGCAAGAGACCCAGTACTTC	CASSYSGTSGSGQETQYF